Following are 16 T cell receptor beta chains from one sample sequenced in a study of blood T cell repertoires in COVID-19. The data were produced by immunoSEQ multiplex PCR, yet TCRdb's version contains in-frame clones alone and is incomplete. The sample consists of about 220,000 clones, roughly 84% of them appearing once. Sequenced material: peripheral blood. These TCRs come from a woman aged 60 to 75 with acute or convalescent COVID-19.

The CDR3 region has the DNA TGTGCCAGCAGCCTCAATTCACCCCTCCACTTT. Its protein is CASSLNSPLHF. V and J are TRBV6-6 and TRBJ1-6; D is ambiguous. V was trimmed by 6 bases and J by 7 bases, leaving 4 bases between them. The CDR3 spans 11 residues. CDR1 and CDR2 (germline): MNHNY, SVGAGI (reference sequence).

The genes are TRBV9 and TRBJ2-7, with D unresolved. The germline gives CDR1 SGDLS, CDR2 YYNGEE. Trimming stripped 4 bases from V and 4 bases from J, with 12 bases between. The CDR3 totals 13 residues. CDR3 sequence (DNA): TGTGCCAGCAGCCCCACACCCCCTTACGAGCAGTACTTC. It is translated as CASSPTPPYEQYF.

The CDR3 is CASSSNPSSYEQYF. CDR3 DNA: TGTGCCAGCAGCTCCAACCCGAGCTCCTACGAGCAGTACTTC. This chain uses TRBV7-8 with TRBJ2-7; D is unresolved. CDR1 is SGHVS, CDR2 FQNEAQ, per germline. Trimming removed 4 bases from V and 0 bases from J, with 10 bases in between. This CDR3 spans 14 amino acids.

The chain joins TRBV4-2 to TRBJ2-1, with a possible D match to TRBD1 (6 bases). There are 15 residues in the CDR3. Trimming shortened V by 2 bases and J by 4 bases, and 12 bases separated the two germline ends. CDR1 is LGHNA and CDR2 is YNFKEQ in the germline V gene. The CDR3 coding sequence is TGTGCCAGCAGCCAACCACCCGGGACATACAATGAGCAGTTCTTC. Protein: CASSQPPGTYNEQFF.

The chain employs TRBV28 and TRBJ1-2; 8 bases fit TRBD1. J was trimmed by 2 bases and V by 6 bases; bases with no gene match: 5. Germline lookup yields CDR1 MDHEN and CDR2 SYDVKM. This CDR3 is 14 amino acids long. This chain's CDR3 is CASRPGGLNYGYTF. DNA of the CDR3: TGTGCCAGCAGACCAGGGGGCCTAAACTATGGCTACACCTTC.

CDR3 sequence: CASSLGTAGDTQYF. CDR3 nucleotide sequence: TGTGCCAGCAGCCTCGGGACTGCTGGAGATACGCAGTATTTT. The chain combines TRBV4-2 with TRBJ2-3; TRBD2 is a possible D gene (6 bases). Germline lookup yields CDR1 LGHNA and CDR2 YNFKEQ. This CDR3 comprises 14 residues. The V gene lost 4 bases and the J gene lost 5 bases, with 13 bases spanning the gap.

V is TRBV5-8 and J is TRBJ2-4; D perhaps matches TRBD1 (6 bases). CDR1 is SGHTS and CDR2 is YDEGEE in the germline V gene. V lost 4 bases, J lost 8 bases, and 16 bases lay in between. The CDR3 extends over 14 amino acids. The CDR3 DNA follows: TGTGCCAGCAGCAATACAGGGATCGTACACATTCAGTACTTC. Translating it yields CASSNTGIVHIQYF.

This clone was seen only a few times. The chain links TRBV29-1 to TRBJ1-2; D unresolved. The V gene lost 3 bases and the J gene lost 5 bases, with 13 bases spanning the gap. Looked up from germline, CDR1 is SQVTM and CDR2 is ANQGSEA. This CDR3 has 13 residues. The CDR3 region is CSVDGVDRYGYTF. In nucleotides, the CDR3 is TGCAGCGTTGATGGAGTAGACCGTTATGGCTACACCTTC.

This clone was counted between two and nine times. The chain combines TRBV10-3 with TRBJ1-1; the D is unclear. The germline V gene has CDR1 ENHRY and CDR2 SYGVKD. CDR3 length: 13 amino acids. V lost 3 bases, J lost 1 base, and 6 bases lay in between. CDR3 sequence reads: CAISDSGNTEAFF. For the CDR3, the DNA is TGTGCCATCAGTGATTCAGGGAACACTGAAGCTTTCTTT.

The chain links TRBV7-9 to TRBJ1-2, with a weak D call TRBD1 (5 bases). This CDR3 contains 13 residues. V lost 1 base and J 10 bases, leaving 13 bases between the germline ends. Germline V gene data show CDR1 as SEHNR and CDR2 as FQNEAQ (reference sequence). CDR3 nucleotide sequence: TGTGCCAGCAGCTTAGGGAGACAGAGGACCTACACCTTC. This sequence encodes CASSLGRQRTYTF.

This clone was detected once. The CDR3 spells CASSQDIGARYGYTF. CDR3 DNA: TGCGCCAGCAGCCAAGACATTGGGGCTAGGTATGGCTACACCTTC. This sequence joins TRBV4-3 and TRBJ1-2; D is perhaps TRBD1 (5 bases). The CDR3 spans 15 residues. CDR1 and CDR2 from the germline V gene are LGHNA and YSLEER. The V gene lost 0 bases and the J gene lost 5 bases, with 13 bases spanning the gap.

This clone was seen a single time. The CDR3 is CASSPPGGFTYEQYF. The CDR3 coding sequence is TGTGCCAGCTCACCACCTGGAGGGTTTACCTACGAGCAGTACTTC. This chain links TRBV18 with TRBJ2-7, with D maybe TRBD2 (6 bases). Trimming removed 0 bases at V and 2 bases at J, with 11 bases between. The CDR3 sequence is 15 residues long. The V gene's germline CDR1 is KGHSH and CDR2 LQKENI.

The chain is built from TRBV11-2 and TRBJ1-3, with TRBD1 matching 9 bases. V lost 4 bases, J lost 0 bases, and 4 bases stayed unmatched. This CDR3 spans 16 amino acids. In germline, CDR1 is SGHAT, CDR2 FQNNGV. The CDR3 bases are TGTGCCAGCAGCTGGGGACAGGGACGCTCTGGAAACACCATATATTTT. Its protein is CASSWGQGRSGNTIYF.

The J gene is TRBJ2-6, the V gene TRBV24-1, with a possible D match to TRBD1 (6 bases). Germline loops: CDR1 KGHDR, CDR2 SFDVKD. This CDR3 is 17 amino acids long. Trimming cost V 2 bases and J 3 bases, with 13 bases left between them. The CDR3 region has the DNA TGTGCCACCAGTGATTCAAACAGGGTCGGTGGGGCCAACGTCCTGACTTTC. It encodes CATSDSNRVGGANVLTF.

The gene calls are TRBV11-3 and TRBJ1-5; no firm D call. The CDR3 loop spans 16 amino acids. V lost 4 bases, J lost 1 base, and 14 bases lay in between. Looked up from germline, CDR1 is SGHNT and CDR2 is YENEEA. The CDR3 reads CASSSAEGDSNQPQHF. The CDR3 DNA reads TGTGCCAGCAGCTCCGCTGAGGGTGACAGCAATCAGCCCCAGCATTTT.

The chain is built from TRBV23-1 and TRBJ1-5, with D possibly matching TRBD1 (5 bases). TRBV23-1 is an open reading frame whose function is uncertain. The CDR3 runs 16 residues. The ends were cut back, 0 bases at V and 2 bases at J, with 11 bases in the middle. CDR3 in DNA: TGCGCCAGCAGTCAATCTCATCCACAGGGCAATCAGCCCCAGCATTTT. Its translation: CASSQSHPQGNQPQHF.